This TCR beta chain originates from a study of shared T cell receptors in the human thymus. Assay: immunoSEQ multiplex PCR; the TCRdb copy retains only in-frame clones and omits some. The repertoire consists of about 610,000 clones, with roughly 90% occurring once and the leading ten covering around 0.0099%. These records were also assigned to another study, of human thymus T cells. This second study notes: Gene usage (both V and J) appeared biased in thymic and blood repertoires. Thymic repertoires overlap heavily among unrelated individuals, related research has reported.

Sequencing was carried out using thymocytes. This receptor was obtained from a boy under two years old with a congenital heart defect.

The CDR3 spells CASSLNERETGTEANEQFF. CDR3 in DNA: TGTGCCAGCAGCCTAAACGAGCGGGAGACGGGGACTGAGGCCAATGAGCAGTTCTTC. The chain joins TRBV9 to TRBJ2-1; 8 nucleotides match TRBD2. The trim removed 4 bases at V and 6 bases at J, leaving 21 bases unmatched. The CDR3 totals 19 residues. Per the germline V gene, CDR1 is SGDLS and CDR2 is YYNGEE.